The clone carrying this T cell receptor (beta chain) was counted only a few times. These data are taken from a study of blood T cell repertoires in COVID-19. Germline V gene lookup returns CDR1 MNHEY and CDR2 SMNVEV (reference sequence). The CDR3 length is 13 residues. The V and J ends lost 3 bases and 3 bases respectively, with 9 bases between them. TCRdb keeps only in-frame clones here, not all; method: immunoSEQ multiplex PCR. The sample carries some 200,000 clones, about four fifths recorded once. The sequencing input was peripheral blood. The rearrangement links TRBV27 to TRBJ2-7, with a weak D call TRBD1 (5 bases). The sequence derives from a woman older than 75 with COVID-19, enrolled during active disease. Here the CDR3 reads CASSLGQNYEQYF. As DNA, the CDR3 is TGTGCCAGCAGTTTGGGGCAGAACTACGAGCAGTACTTC.